The 11 T cell receptor beta chains presented below share a single source sample, sequenced in a study of T cell responses to AZD1222 COVID-19 vaccine. Method: immunoSEQ multiplex PCR; TCRdb's copy keeps in-frame clones and lacks some. The table has under 200,000 clones, over 85% seen once; the top ten hold less than 4.5%. The input for sequencing was peripheral blood, taken 28 days after the second dose of the MenACWY control vaccine. These receptors originate from an adult who received the MenACWY meningococcal vaccine as a control.

CDR3 sequence: CASSLGSTAANEQFF. The CDR3 bases are TGTGCCAGCAGCTTAGGAAGTACAGCGGCTAATGAGCAGTTCTTC. The chain links TRBV7-8 to TRBJ2-1; possible D gene TRBD2, 5 bases. Germline lookup yields CDR1 SGHVS and CDR2 FQNEAQ. Deletions cut 1 base from V and 7 bases from J, with 14 bases between. The CDR3 loop spans 15 amino acids.

The rearrangement uses TRBV28 and TRBJ1-2; possible D gene TRBD1, 6 bases. CDR3 length: 14 residues. Per germline, CDR1 MDHEN and CDR2 SYDVKM. The ends were cut back, 2 bases at V and 4 bases at J, with 11 bases in the middle. Here the CDR3 DNA reads TGTGCCAGCAGTTTAACAGGGTTTGGCTATGGCTACACCTTC. Translating gives CASSLTGFGYGYTF.

The V and J genes are TRBV7-2 and TRBJ1-5, with 8 bases lining up with TRBD1. Germline CDR1 is SGHTA and CDR2 is FQGNSA. The V and J ends lost 5 bases and 6 bases, in that order; junction bases with no gene match: 9. CDR3 length: 15 amino acids. The CDR3 region has the DNA TGTGCCAGCAGCGTCGCAGGGGGCCAAGGTCAGCCCCAGCATTTT. This codes for CASSVAGGQGQPQHF. The variable domain in full, completed from reference TRBV7-2 and TRBJ1-5, reads GAGVSQSPSNKVTEKGKDVELRCDPISGHTALYWYRQSLGQGLEFLIYFQGNSAPDKSGLPSDRFSAERTGGSVSTLTIQRTQQEDSAVYLCASSVAGGQGQPQHFGDGTRLSIL.

The J gene is TRBJ1-6, the V gene TRBV2; D is uncertain. The CDR3 covers 14 residues. The germline V gene encodes CDR1 SNHLY and CDR2 FYNNEI. Trimming shortened V by 1 base and J by 9 bases, and 10 bases separated the two germline ends. CDR3 DNA sequence: TGTGCCAGCAGTGAAGGGGTCGCGGCTTCACCCCTCCACTTT. This encodes CASSEGVAASPLHF.

The chain employs TRBV7-8 and TRBJ2-1; 16 nucleotides agree with TRBD2. The CDR3 has 18 residues. The ends lost 5 bases at V and 7 bases at J; junction bases unmatched: 11. Germline values: CDR1 SGHVS, CDR2 FQNEAQ. CDR3 in amino acids: CASSAGTSGRGVENEQFF. CDR3 in DNA: TGTGCCAGCAGCGCCGGGACTAGCGGGAGGGGGGTCGAGAATGAGCAGTTCTTC.

This chain connects TRBV2 to TRBJ1-1; D remains ambiguous. This CDR3 region has 15 residues. Germline CDR1 SNHLY, CDR2 FYNNEI. V lost 3 bases and J lost 1, with 12 bases in between. CDR3 DNA sequence: TGTGCCAGCAGTGATCGGGGAGGATGGAACACTGAAGCTTTCTTT. Its protein product is CASSDRGGWNTEAFF.

The gene calls are TRBV28 and TRBJ1-3; no reliable D call. Trimming removed 5 bases at V and 3 bases at J, with 14 bases between. In germline, CDR1 is MDHEN, CDR2 SYDVKM. The CDR3 contains 15 residues. CDR3 sequence: CASSRHSNRGNTIYF. The DNA for the CDR3 is TGTGCCAGCAGTCGACACAGCAATCGTGGAAACACCATATATTTT.

The chain is built from TRBV7-9 and TRBJ2-5; D not certain. V lost 1 base and J 2 bases, leaving 11 bases between the germline ends. Per the germline V gene, CDR1 is SEHNR and CDR2 is FQNEAQ (reference sequence). This CDR3 spans 15 amino acids. CDR3 DNA: TGTGCCAGCAGCTTAGACGGCGAGAGACAAGAGACCCAGTACTTC. Translating it yields CASSLDGERQETQYF.

V and J are TRBV9 and TRBJ2-3; 12 nucleotides agree with TRBD2. This CDR3 has 18 residues. The J segment lost 1 base and the V segment lost 0 bases, leaving 6 bases of the junction unmatched. Germline V gene data show CDR1 as SGDLS and CDR2 as YYNGEE. The CDR3 sequence is CASSVGLAGVGRTDTQYF. As DNA, the CDR3 is TGTGCCAGCAGCGTAGGACTAGCGGGAGTGGGGCGCACAGATACGCAGTATTTT. Filled out from reference TRBV9 and TRBJ2-3, the complete variable domain reads DSGVTQTPKHLITATGQRVTLRCSPRSGDLSVYWYQQSLDQGLQFLIQYYNGEERAKGNILERFSAQQFPDLHSELNLSSLELGDSALYFCASSVGLAGVGRTDTQYFGPGTRLTVL.

This chain links TRBV7-2 with TRBJ1-1, with D uncertain. CDR1 is SGHTA and CDR2 is FQGNSA in the germline V gene. The CDR3 length is 13 residues. Trimming removed 5 bases from V and 7 bases from J, with 14 bases in between. Here the CDR3 DNA reads TGTGCCAGCAGCCCGGGCCGACCGAGTGAAGCTTTCTTT. It yields the protein CASSPGRPSEAFF.

The gene calls are TRBV18 and TRBJ2-2; tentatively, D is TRBD1 (6 bases). The ends were cut back, 11 bases at V and 2 bases at J, with 12 bases in the middle. CDR1 and CDR2 (germline): KGHSH, LQKENI. CDR3 length equals 13 residues. The DNA of the CDR3 is TGTGCCGGCGGACAGTTAAACACCGGGGAGCTGTTTTTT. It is translated as CAGGQLNTGELFF.